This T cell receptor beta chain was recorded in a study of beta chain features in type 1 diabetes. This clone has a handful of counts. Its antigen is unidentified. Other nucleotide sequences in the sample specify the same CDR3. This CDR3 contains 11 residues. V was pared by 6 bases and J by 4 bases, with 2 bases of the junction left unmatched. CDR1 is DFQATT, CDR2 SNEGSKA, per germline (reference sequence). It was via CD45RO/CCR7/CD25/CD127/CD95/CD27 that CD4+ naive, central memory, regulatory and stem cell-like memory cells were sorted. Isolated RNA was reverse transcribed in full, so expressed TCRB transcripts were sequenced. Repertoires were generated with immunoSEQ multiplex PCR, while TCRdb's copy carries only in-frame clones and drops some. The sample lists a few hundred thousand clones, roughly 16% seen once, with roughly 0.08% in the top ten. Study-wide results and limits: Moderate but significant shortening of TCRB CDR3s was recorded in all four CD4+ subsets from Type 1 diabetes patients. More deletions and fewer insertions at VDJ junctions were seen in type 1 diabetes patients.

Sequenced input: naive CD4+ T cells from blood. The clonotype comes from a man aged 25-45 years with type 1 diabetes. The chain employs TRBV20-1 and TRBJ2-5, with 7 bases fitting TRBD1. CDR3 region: CSARQGETQYF. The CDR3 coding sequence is TGCAGTGCAAGACAGGGAGAGACCCAGTACTTC.